The rows below give T cell receptor beta chains drawn from one sample of a study of early stage breast cancer tumors. Some clones are missing from TCRdb's copy, which holds only in-frame ones; the method was immunoSEQ multiplex PCR. There are tens of thousands of clones in the sample; over 60% occur only once, and about 6.8% lies in the top ten. Sequenced input: blood. All receptors derive from a person aged 50-59 years with breast cancer. Each CDR3 is given with its conserved first and last residue. The order of the fields is J gene, D gene, V gene, clone size, CDR3 protein, CDR3 DNA. D genes are given only for firm matches. For some rows the clone size is stated as once, few or many, or as a class when expanded; others skip it.

TRBJ1-2,TRBD1,TRBV7-2,few,CASSFQGADYGYTF,TGTGCCAGCAGCTTCCAGGGGGCGGACTATGGCTACACCTTC
TRBJ1-1,NA,TRBV7-6,NA,CASSLVTGSGTEAFF,TGTGCCAGCAGCTTAGTTACGGGTTCCGGCACTGAAGCTTTCTTT
TRBJ2-5,NA,TRBV11-3,NA,CASSLLAGSETQYF,TGTGCCAGCAGCTTGCTTGCGGGCTCCGAGACCCAGTACTTC
TRBJ2-2,NA,TRBV14,few,CASSPEAGTGELFF,TGTGCCAGCAGCCCCGAGGCGGGCACCGGGGAGCTGTTTTTT
TRBJ2-1,TRBD2,TRBV4-1,NA,CASSQLLAGGGNEQFF,TGCGCCAGCAGCCAACTCCTAGCGGGAGGGGGCAATGAGCAGTTCTTC
TRBJ1-1,TRBD1,TRBV4-2,NA,CASSPRRGQGGPEAFF,TGTGCCAGCAGCCCCAGGCGGGGACAGGGGGGTCCTGAAGCTTTCTTT
TRBJ1-5,NA,TRBV7-2,NA,CASSPSGLHQPQHF,TGTGCCAGCAGCCCCTCAGGGCTGCATCAGCCCCAGCATTTT
TRBJ2-1,NA,TRBV23-1,NA,CASSLRQGSSYNEQFF,TGCGCCAGCAGTCTCCGGCAGGGGAGCTCCTACAATGAGCAGTTCTTC
TRBJ2-7,TRBD1,TRBV15,NA,CATSRRTGDEQYF,TGTGCCACCAGCAGAAGGACAGGGGACGAGCAGTACTTC
TRBJ2-7,NA,TRBV19,NA,CASSTALSSYEQYF,TGTGCCAGTAGCACAGCCCTAAGCTCCTACGAGCAGTACTTC
TRBJ1-4,NA,TRBV19,few,CATATNEKLFF,TGTGCCACCGCAACTAATGAAAAACTGTTTTTT
TRBJ1-1,NA,TRBV15,NA,CATSREGGVGAFF,TGTGCCACCAGCAGGGAAGGAGGGGTGGGAGCTTTCTTT
TRBJ2-3,TRBD2,TRBV7-3,NA,CATPGKRGITDTQYF,TGTGCCACCCCAGGGAAGCGGGGGATCACAGATACGCAGTATTTT
TRBJ1-2,NA,TRBV6-5,NA,CATLLSPEYGYTF,TGTGCCACCCTATTGTCACCCGAATATGGCTACACCTTC
TRBJ2-7,NA,TRBV5-5,NA,CASTRLRESSYEQYF,TGTGCCAGCACCCGACTTCGGGAGAGCTCCTACGAGCAGTACTTC
TRBJ1-3,NA,TRBV2,few,CASKGTNSGNTIYF,TGTGCCAGCAAAGGGACAAACTCTGGAAACACCATATATTTT
TRBJ1-1,NA,TRBV11-3,NA,CASSQGGRPFTEAFF,TGTGCCAGCAGCCAAGGAGGCAGGCCATTTACTGAAGCTTTCTTT
TRBJ1-2,NA,TRBV2,NA,CASSEGGTGTGYTF,TGTGCCAGCAGTGAAGGGGGAACCGGGACAGGCTACACCTTC
TRBJ2-2,TRBD2,TRBV6-1,NA,CASSEPPGLADLTNTGELFF,TGTGCCAGCAGTGAACCGCCGGGACTAGCGGACCTAACGAACACCGGGGAGCTGTTTTTT
TRBJ2-5,TRBD2,TRBV27,NA,CASSPGLLQETQYF,TGTGCCAGCAGTCCGGGACTATTACAAGAGACCCAGTACTTC
TRBJ2-2,TRBD2,TRBV9,NA,CASSVSLAGVTGELFF,TGTGCCAGCAGCGTAAGTCTAGCGGGAGTTACCGGGGAGCTGTTTTTT
TRBJ2-1,TRBD2,TRBV4-2,NA,CASSFSTSGSPNEQFF,TGTGCCAGCAGCTTCTCGACTAGCGGGAGCCCCAATGAGCAGTTCTTC
TRBJ2-1,NA,TRBV27,NA,CASSSPYTGSDEQFF,TGTGCCAGCAGTTCACCATACACAGGGTCGGATGAGCAGTTCTTC
TRBJ2-3,NA,TRBV5-6,NA,CASSLPGISMDTQYF,TGTGCCAGCAGCTTGCCAGGGATAAGTATGGATACGCAGTATTTT